This is a list of T cell receptor beta chains from one sample in a study of blood T cells in healthy people across ages. TCRdb redid the calling of the 5' RACE reads with MiXCR, one entry per CDR3 protein. The table shows fewer than 700,000 distinct CDR3 sequences, with 47% occurring only once. What was sequenced was blood. All receptors derive from a man older than 75 in good health. CDR3s include the opening cysteine and the closing phenylalanine or tryptophan. D genes are given only for firm matches. A clone size is listed for some rows: how often the clone was seen (once, few, many), or a class if it is expanded.

abundance	d_gene	v_gene	j_gene	CDR3aa	CDR3nt
-	-	TRBV29-1	TRBJ2-7	CSVESGSGLWGNSEQYF	TGCAGCGTTGAATCGGGGTCCGGGCTATGGGGGAATAGCGAGCAGTACTTC
few	-	TRBV20-1	TRBJ2-3	CSARVPPDTQYF	TGCAGTGCTAGAGTTCCCCCCGATACGCAGTATTTT
-	-	TRBV6-2/TRBV6-3	TRBJ1-5	CASSIHYSNQPQHF	TGTGCCAGCAGTATACATTATAGCAATCAGCCCCAGCATTTT
-	TRBD2	TRBV2	TRBJ2-3	CASSVSLAGAKDTQYF	TGTGCCAGCAGTGTTTCGCTAGCGGGAGCTAAAGATACGCAGTATTTT
few	TRBD1	TRBV4-3	TRBJ1-4	CASSLNTGTVGEKLFF	TGCGCCAGCAGCCTCAATACCGGGACAGTGGGAGAAAAACTGTTTTTT
many	-	TRBV6-6	TRBJ2-3	CASGDSTNTQYF	TGTGCCAGCGGTGATAGCACGAATACGCAGTATTTT
-	-	TRBV6-5	TRBJ2-7	CASRYPKSEQYF	TGTGCCAGCAGGTACCCCAAGTCTGAGCAGTACTTC
few	-	TRBV29-1	TRBJ2-7	CSVGGESYEQYF	TGCAGCGTTGGGGGGGAGTCCTACGAGCAGTACTTC
-	-	TRBV7-9	TRBJ2-7	CASSGTRGNYEQYF	TGTGCCAGCAGCGGGACTCGCGGAAACTACGAGCAGTACTTC
-	TRBD2	TRBV7-3	TRBJ2-4	CASSSGTSGRGNIQYF	TGTGCCAGCAGCTCAGGGACTAGCGGGAGAGGAAACATTCAGTACTTC
-	-	TRBV27	TRBJ2-6	CASRTSRANVLTF	TGTGCCAGCAGGACCTCTCGGGCCAACGTCCTGACTTTC
-	TRBD2	TRBV29-1	TRBJ2-1	CSVEEFLLAGDSSYNKQFF	TGCAGCGTTGAAGAGTTTCTACTAGCGGGCGATAGCTCCTACAATAAGCAGTTCTTC
-	-	TRBV5-1	TRBJ2-7	CASSPGRGFSFEQYF	TGCGCCAGCAGCCCTGGCCGAGGTTTTAGCTTCGAGCAGTACTTC
few	TRBD2	TRBV7-2	TRBJ2-1	CASSFTSGVGNEQFF	TGTGCCAGCAGCTTCACTAGCGGGGTAGGCAATGAGCAGTTCTTC
-	TRBD2	TRBV20-1	TRBJ2-7	CSARDLSGGFYEQYF	TGCAGTGCTAGAGATCTGAGCGGGGGGTTCTACGAGCAGTACTTC
-	TRBD1	TRBV7-9	TRBJ2-3	CASSSQGDTDTQYF	TGTGCCAGCAGTTCCCAGGGGGATACAGATACGCAGTATTTT
-	TRBD2	TRBV3-1	TRBJ2-1	CASSQWGLAGGYNEQFF	TGTGCCAGCAGCCAATGGGGACTAGCGGGAGGCTACAATGAGCAGTTCTTC
once	TRBD1	TRBV3-1	TRBJ1-2	CASSRTGQDNGYTF	TGTGCCAGCAGCCGGACGGGACAGGATAATGGCTACACCTTC
few	-	TRBV3-1	TRBJ2-3	CASSPSRPLRTDTQYF	TGTGCCAGCAGCCCCAGTAGGCCCTTGCGGACAGATACGCAGTATTTT
many	-	TRBV6-5	TRBJ1-1	CASSKTGSEAFF	TGTGCCAGCAGCAAGACAGGATCTGAAGCTTTCTTT
few	TRBD1	TRBV27	TRBJ2-3	CASRQQGDTQYF	TGTGCCAGCAGGCAACAGGGGGATACGCAGTATTTT
-	TRBD1	TRBV20-1	TRBJ2-7	CSASQRTGVYEQYF	TGCAGTGCTAGTCAGAGGACAGGGGTTTACGAGCAGTACTTC
few	-	TRBV10-3	TRBJ2-3	CAISGTTDTQYF	TGTGCCATCAGTGGAACCACAGATACGCAGTATTTT
-	TRBD1	TRBV7-2	TRBJ1-2	CASSKTGAYGYTF	TGTGCCAGCAGCAAGACAGGGGCCTATGGCTACACCTTC
-	TRBD2	TRBV7-2	TRBJ2-7	CASSSSLAGSYEQYF	TGTGCCAGCAGCTCTTCTCTAGCGGGTTCCTACGAGCAGTACTTC
-	TRBD1	TRBV29-1	TRBJ1-1	CSVMTGGNTEAFF	TGCAGCGTTATGACAGGGGGGAACACTGAAGCTTTCTTT
-	TRBD2	TRBV7-3	TRBJ2-1	CASCPGTSYPNERFF	TGTGCCAGCTGCCCCGGGACTAGCTATCCCAATGAGCGGTTCTTC
-	-	TRBV15	TRBJ1-1	CATSRDGGMNTEAFF	TGTGCCACCAGCAGAGATGGAGGGATGAACACTGAAGCTTTCTTT
few	TRBD2	TRBV29-1	TRBJ2-3	CSLLAGGRGTDTQYF	TGCAGCCTTCTAGCGGGAGGTAGAGGCACAGATACGCAGTATTTT
-	-	TRBV20-1	TRBJ1-2	CSAAGQRANYGYTF	TGCAGTGCCGCCGGGCAAAGAGCTAACTATGGCTACACCTTC
few	-	TRBV7-8	TRBJ2-5	CASSKSPGTEETQYF	TGTGCCAGCAGCAAATCCCCCGGGACGGAAGAGACCCAGTACTTC
-	TRBD1	TRBV7-2	TRBJ2-5	CASSPRGRQGAPAETQYF	TGTGCCAGCAGCCCCAGGGGCCGACAGGGGGCGCCGGCAGAGACCCAGTACTTC
many	-	TRBV6-1	TRBJ1-6	CASIPNRSNSPLHF	TGTGCCAGCATTCCTAACAGGAGTAATTCACCCCTCCACTTT
-	TRBD1	TRBV7-3	TRBJ2-1	CASSPPGGTEQFF	TGTGCCAGCAGCCCCCCAGGGGGTACCGAGCAGTTCTTC
-	-	TRBV4-3	TRBJ1-2	CASSQIGQPYGYTF	TGCGCCAGCAGCCAGATAGGACAGCCCTATGGCTACACCTTC
-	TRBD1	TRBV20-1	TRBJ2-7	CSAPTPGQGSEQYF	TGCAGTGCTCCCACCCCGGGACAGGGTTCCGAGCAGTACTTC
few	-	TRBV20-1	TRBJ2-1	CSARDPRESYNEQFF	TGCAGTGCTAGAGATCCGCGGGAATCTTACAATGAGCAGTTCTTC
-	-	TRBV28	TRBJ2-7	CASSFGQYYEQYF	TGTGCCAGCAGTTTCGGTCAGTACTACGAGCAGTACTTC
-	-	TRBV29-1	TRBJ2-5	CSVVRTGVETQYF	TGCAGCGTTGTCAGGACGGGGGTGGAGACCCAGTACTTC
many	-	TRBV7-2	TRBJ1-5	CASSAAGDQPQHF	TGTGCCAGCAGCGCCGCTGGGGATCAGCCCCAGCATTTT
few	-	TRBV6-5	TRBJ1-2	CASSYGAGANYGYTF	TGTGCCAGCAGTTACGGGGCGGGAGCTAACTATGGCTACACCTTC
few	TRBD2	TRBV14	TRBJ2-7	CASSQEWGGSEQYF	TGTGCCAGCAGCCAAGAATGGGGGGGAAGCGAGCAGTACTTC
-	-	TRBV10-3	TRBJ2-4	CAISPGTGQYF	TGTGCCATCAGCCCGGGAACGGGACAGTACTTC
-	TRBD1	TRBV7-8	TRBJ1-1	CASSTRGGTEAFF	TGTGCCAGCAGCACCAGGGGGGGGACTGAAGCTTTCTTT
many	TRBD1	TRBV6-6	TRBJ1-5	CAGSYDRGPNQPQHF	TGTGCCGGCAGTTACGACAGGGGGCCCAACCAGCCCCAGCATTTT